The 3 T cell receptor beta chains below were found in one sample sequenced in a study of molecular identifiers for immune sequencing clone quantification. TCRdb itself ran the PCR reads through MiXCR, one entry per CDR3 protein. Found here are about 510,000 distinct CDR3 sequences, about a quarter of them singletons; the top ten hold about 0.75%. Sequencing was done on a sample of naive CD8+ T cells from blood, with Jurkat cell RNA spiked in. Noted subset: FACS-sorted CD8+CD4-CCR7+CD45RA+ naive T cells. These TCRs come from a human donor in good health. Some libraries in this study had Jurkat cell RNA spiked in.

This sequence joins TRBV7-6 and TRBJ2-5, with D possibly being TRBD1 or TRBD2 (6 bases each). V lost 4 bases and J 5 bases, leaving 17 bases between the germline ends. Germline CDR1 is SGHVS and CDR2 is FNYEAQ. The CDR3 is made up of 15 amino acids. The CDR3 spells CASSWRDTWSETQYF. DNA for the CDR3: TGTGCCAGCAGCTGGAGGGACACCTGGTCGGAGACCCAGTACTTC.

Worth noting for this clonotype: Its ends do not fully match the called genes, so a read error is possible. This chain connects TRBV5-8 to TRBJ2-7; a weak D match, TRBD1 (6 bases). The CDR3 is 14 amino acids. Germline V gene lookup returns CDR1 SGHTS and CDR2 YDEGEE. The CDR3 coding sequence is TGTACCAGCAGCTTCCCACAGGGCCCCTACGAGCAGTACTTC. As protein: CTSSFPQGPYEQYF.

This clonotype came up a few times. This chain connects TRBV9 to TRBJ2-7, with D unresolved. V gave up 0 bases and J gave up 2 bases, with 12 bases separating them. The length of the CDR3 is 15 residues. Germline-derived CDR1 and CDR2 are SGDLS and YYNGEE. The chain's CDR3 is CASSVDGNFAYEQYF. CDR3 bases: TGTGCCAGCAGCGTAGATGGAAACTTCGCCTACGAGCAGTACTTC. The full variable domain, its missing parts supplied by reference TRBV9 and TRBJ2-7, is DSGVTQTPKHLITATGQRVTLRCSPRSGDLSVYWYQQSLDQGLQFLIQYYNGEERAKGNILERFSAQQFPDLHSELNLSSLELGDSALYFCASSVDGNFAYEQYFGPGTRLTVT.